This T cell receptor beta chain came from a study of T cell repertoires in cytomegalovirus infection. This clonotype was found many times. The target antigen is unknown. Per germline, CDR1 MNHEY and CDR2 SMNVEV (reference sequence). Deletions cut 5 bases from V and 9 bases from J, with 17 bases between. This CDR3 spans 15 amino acids. MiXCR was run by TCRdb on the reads, yielding one entry per CDR3 protein. The sample contains hundreds of thousands of distinct CDR3 sequences, around 9.6% of which appear only once. Broader study findings: Across the ex vivo response, the dominant clonotypes were HLA-C-restricted CMV-specific TCR beta clonotypes.

V gene TRBV27 combines with J gene TRBJ1-6; D is unresolved. The sequence was collected from a human donor in good health (CMV status not recorded). Some clones in this sample may be carry-over from other donors' samples. The sequencing sample was made of PBMCs. The CDR3 DNA is TGTGCCAGCAGTCTGATCCCTGACCGAGGTTCACCCCTCCACTTT. Protein: CASSLIPDRGSPLHF.